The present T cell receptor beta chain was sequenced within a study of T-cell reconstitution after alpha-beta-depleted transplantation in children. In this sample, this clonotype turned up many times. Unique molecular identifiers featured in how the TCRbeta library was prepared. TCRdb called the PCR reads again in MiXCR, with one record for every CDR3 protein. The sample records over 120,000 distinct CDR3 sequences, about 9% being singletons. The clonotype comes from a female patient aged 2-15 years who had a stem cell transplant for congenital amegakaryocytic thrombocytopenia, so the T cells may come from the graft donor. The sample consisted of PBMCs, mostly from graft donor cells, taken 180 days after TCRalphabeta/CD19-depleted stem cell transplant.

The CDR3 here is CASSYSHGQNYGYTF. CDR3 DNA sequence: TGTGCCAGCAGTTACTCCCACGGACAGAACTATGGCTACACCTTC. V gene TRBV6-5 combines with J gene TRBJ1-2; possible D gene TRBD1, 6 bases. Germline CDR1 MNHEY, CDR2 SVGAGI. CDR3 size: 15 residues. V was cut by 0 bases and J by 2 bases, with 10 bases left in between.